A selection of T cell receptor beta chains follows, all from one sample in a study of a mutant IDH1 vaccine in newly diagnosed glioma. These receptors lack a known antigen. Sequenced by immunoSEQ multiplex PCR; TCRdb stores in-frame clones only, minus some. The sample records tens of thousands of clones, 80% being singletons. The source material was PBMCs, sampled from a glioma patient whose treatment included an IDH1 peptide vaccine. The receptors derive from a man aged 50 to 60 with glioma. Both conserved end residues are part of each CDR3.

v_call	j_call	cdr3_aa
TRBV14	TRBJ1-3	CASSQIDRPFAGNTIYF
TRBV5-4	TRBJ1-3	CASSLAGGSGNTIYF
TRBV28	TRBJ2-3	CASSLFGRGQDTQYF
TRBV7-9	TRBJ2-7	CASTDISYEQYF
TRBV15	TRBJ2-2	CATSTGTGSGGELFF
TRBV20-1	TRBJ2-7	CSAERGEQYF
TRBV6-5	TRBJ1-1	CASIRGQGDTEAFF
TRBV29-1	TRBJ2-7	CSVVMGPDEQYF
TRBV11-2	TRBJ1-1	CASSSQGSTEAFF
TRBV4-1	TRBJ1-1	CASSQDWKQGLAFF
TRBV2	TRBJ1-1	CASWGGAEGWGNTEAFF
TRBV6-5	TRBJ1-2	CASSSTLIGYTF
TRBV11-3	TRBJ2-5	CASSHTGYKETQYF
TRBV4-3	TRBJ2-3	CASSQDSVGLAGGRTDTQYF
TRBV29-1	TRBJ2-1	CSAAAGTAFNEQFF
TRBV6-6	TRBJ1-3	CASSYDGSGNTIYF
TRBV4-2	TRBJ1-6	CASSQLDPESSPLHF
TRBV6-5	TRBJ1-2	CASRGSGDYGYTF
TRBV9	TRBJ1-3	CASSLEGGSGNTIYF
TRBV27	.	CASSNPSGDFYEQYF
TRBV2	TRBJ1-4	CASSRQGIQANEKLFF
TRBV19	TRBJ1-1	CASSIRGYTEAFF
TRBV13	TRBJ2-3	CASSLKNPQYF